The 30 T cell receptor beta chains below all came from one sample that was sequenced in a study of blood T cell repertoires in COVID-19. Measured with immunoSEQ multiplex PCR; TCRdb has only the in-frame clones, and not every one. The sample holds approximately 240,000 clones; nearly 85% are singletons and the top ten take about 1.3%. Sequenced sample: peripheral blood. These receptors were taken from a woman between 25 and 40 years old with COVID-19, enrolled during active disease.

The chain has TRBV3-1 (or the pseudogene TRBV3-2) and TRBJ2-3; 12 nucleotides line up with TRBD2. The CDR3 runs 16 residues. Germline CDR1 LGHDT, CDR2 YNNKEL (reference sequence). Trimming at V came to 0 bases and at J to 6 bases, leaving 4 bases not matched to a gene. The CDR3 DNA is TGTGCCAGCAGCCAAGACGGACTAGCGGGACGGGATACGCAGTATTTT. It specifies CASSQDGLAGRDTQYF.

The gene calls are TRBV21-1 and TRBJ1-1; TRBD1 reflects the table's D call only, with no check against the DNA. TRBV21-1 is given as a pseudogene. The CDR3 is 17 residues long. Written as DNA, the CDR3 is TGTGCCACCTATCTCAGGGACAGGAAGATACTGAACACTGAAGCTTTCTTT. Its protein product is CATYLRDRKILNTEAFF.

The chain's CDR3 is CASSQEWAGAGNEKLFF. The CDR3 DNA reads as TGCGCCAGCAGCCAAGAATGGGCAGGGGCCGGTAATGAAAAACTGTTTTTT. V usage is TRBV4-3 and J usage is TRBJ1-4; tentatively, D is TRBD1 (6 bases). This CDR3 has 17 amino acids. The germline CDR1 and CDR2 sequences are LGHNA and YSLEER. The V end lost 0 bases, the J end lost 4 bases, and 15 bases lay between the germline ends.

The chain couples TRBV7-9 to TRBJ2-1, with 8 nucleotides matching TRBD2. Trimming at V came to 5 bases and at J to 7 bases, leaving 13 bases not matched to a gene. Germline lookup yields CDR1 SEHNR and CDR2 FQNEAQ (reference sequence). The CDR3 is 16 amino acids. The DNA of the CDR3 is TGTGCCAGCAGCGCCCAGCACGGCGGGGGGTTGAATGAGCAGTTCTTC. It is translated as CASSAQHGGGLNEQFF.

The chain recombines TRBV7-9 with TRBJ1-5; a weak D match, TRBD1 (5 bases). Germline V CDR1 and CDR2: SEHNR, FQNEAQ (reference sequence). The CDR3 runs 13 residues. V lost 3 bases to trimming and J lost 5 bases, with 8 bases between them. The CDR3 protein is CASSLGGDQPQHF. CDR3 bases: TGTGCCAGCAGCTTGGGGGGGGATCAGCCCCAGCATTTT.

In regard to this clone: The junction does not match germline at one end; this may be a read error. V gene TRBV6-1 combines with J gene TRBJ2-1; D possibly corresponds to TRBD2 (7 bases). The CDR3 runs 14 residues. Germline V gene data show CDR1 as MNHNS and CDR2 as SASEGT. The CDR3 here is CASSEGGGGNKQFF. The DNA for the CDR3 is TGTGCCAGCAGTGAGGGTGGGGGGGGCAATAAGCAGTTCTTC.

This rearrangement joins TRBV2 to TRBJ1-5; 7 positions match TRBD1. V dropped 6 bases and J dropped 3; count of bases not matched to a gene: 8. The CDR3 runs to 15 residues. In germline, CDR1 is SNHLY, CDR2 FYNNEI. The CDR3 DNA sequence: TGTGCCAGCAGAGGTGTACAGGGGAACAATCAGCCCCAGCATTTT. It specifies CASRGVQGNNQPQHF.

This chain links TRBV6-5 with TRBJ2-1; 10 nucleotides line up with TRBD2. There are 16 residues in the CDR3. Germline CDR1 MNHEY, CDR2 SVGAGI. The V and J ends lost 0 bases and 5 bases, in that order; junction bases with no gene match: 4. CDR3 region: CASSYSRLAGDNEQFF. For the CDR3, the DNA is TGTGCCAGCAGTTACTCGAGGCTAGCGGGGGACAATGAGCAGTTCTTC.

This sequence joins TRBV12-5 and TRBJ2-7; 7 bases are a match to TRBD2. Germline V gene data show CDR1 as LGHNT and CDR2 as FRNRAP. Trimming at V came to 2 bases and at J to 3 bases, leaving 1 base not matched to a gene. The CDR3 is 13 amino acids. The CDR3 reads CASGLLAGYEQYF. CDR3 sequence (DNA): TGTGCTAGTGGTTTGTTAGCGGGCTACGAGCAGTACTTC.

V and J are TRBV6-1 and TRBJ1-5; unclear D gene. Germline CDR1 reads MNHNS; CDR2 reads SASEGT. The germline V and J ends were trimmed by 2 bases and 0 bases, with 8 bases remaining between them. This CDR3 has 15 residues. CDR3 in amino acids: CASSEPEYSNQPQHF. The CDR3 DNA reads TGTGCCAGCAGTGAACCGGAGTATAGCAATCAGCCCCAGCATTTT.

The DNA of the CDR3 is TGTGCCAGCAAGAGCGACTACCCTCAAGAGACCCAGTACTTC. Protein sequence: CASKSDYPQETQYF. V is TRBV2 and J is TRBJ2-5; weak D call: TRBD2 (5 bases). With 7 bases removed from V and 2 bases from J, the gap between germline ends came to 14 bases. This CDR3 has 14 amino acids. CDR1 and CDR2 from the germline V gene are SNHLY and FYNNEI.

The CDR3 region has the DNA TGTGCCTGGAGTGTAGATTTAAGCGGGGACTCCTACAATGAGCAGTTCTTC. Translating it yields CAWSVDLSGDSYNEQFF. This rearrangement joins TRBV30 to TRBJ2-1; TRBD2 agrees at 7 bases. CDR1 is GTSNPN, CDR2 SVGIG, per germline (reference sequence). The CDR3 is 17 amino acids. Losses at the gene ends were 0 bases for V and 0 bases for J; bases not matched to a gene: 8.

The CDR3 DNA follows: TGCGCCAGCAGCCAAGTAGGGACAGGGGGCACTGAAGCTTTCTTT. Protein: CASSQVGTGGTEAFF. The genes are TRBV4-3 and TRBJ1-1; 11 bases match TRBD1. The CDR3 sequence is 15 residues long. Germline V lookup: CDR1 LGHNA, CDR2 YSLEER. The trim removed 1 base at V and 4 bases at J, leaving 2 bases unmatched.

The rearrangement joins TRBV21-1 to TRBJ1-6; the tabulated D call, TRBD1, remains unverified against the DNA. TRBV21-1 is an annotated pseudogene. The CDR3 extends over 18 amino acids. CDR3 DNA sequence: TGTGCCAGCAGCAAAGTGGCCAGGACAGCCCTGTATAATTCACCCCTCCACTTT. This sequence encodes CASSKVARTALYNSPLHF.

This chain connects TRBV5-6 to TRBJ1-2; D is ambiguous. V was cut by 4 bases and J by 1 base, with 5 bases left in between. CDR1 is SGHDT and CDR2 is YYEEEE in the germline V gene. The CDR3 consists of 12 residues. DNA for the CDR3: TGTGCCAGCAGCCCTAATAACTATGGCTACACCTTC. Protein: CASSPNNYGYTF.

In this sample, this clone turned up a few times. The rearrangement links TRBV28 to TRBJ1-6; 7 bases fit TRBD1. Germline V gene lookup returns CDR1 MDHEN and CDR2 SYDVKM. J lost 7 bases, V lost 4 bases, and 7 bases had no gene match. The CDR3 contains 15 residues. The CDR3 reads CASSSWTGSNSPLHF. The CDR3 DNA is TGTGCCAGCAGTTCCTGGACAGGCTCGAATTCACCCCTCCACTTT.

This clone appeared a single time. This sequence joins TRBV9 and TRBJ2-2; 9 bases align to TRBD2. The CDR3 extends over 15 amino acids. Germline assignment: CDR1 SGDLS and CDR2 YYNGEE. Trimming at V came to 4 bases and at J to 7 bases, leaving 8 bases not matched to a gene. The CDR3 sequence: CASSRLREGGGELFF. The DNA for the CDR3 is TGTGCCAGCAGCAGATTGCGGGAGGGAGGCGGGGAGCTGTTTTTT. The full variable domain, its missing parts supplied by reference TRBV9 and TRBJ2-2, is DSGVTQTPKHLITATGQRVTLRCSPRSGDLSVYWYQQSLDQGLQFLIQYYNGEERAKGNILERFSAQQFPDLHSELNLSSLELGDSALYFCASSRLREGGGELFFGEGSRLTVL.

This sequence joins TRBV29-1 and TRBJ2-1; 11 nucleotides match TRBD2. Germline CDR1 and CDR2: SQVTM and ANQGSEA. This CDR3 is 15 amino acids long. The V gene end was trimmed by 6 bases and the J gene end by 4 bases; junction bases not matched to a gene: 8. CDR3 region: CSVAWTSGPYNEQFF. CDR3 nucleotide sequence: TGCAGCGTCGCCTGGACTAGCGGGCCATACAATGAGCAGTTCTTC.

The chain combines TRBV19 with TRBJ1-5, with 10 bases that match TRBD1. CDR1 and CDR2 from the germline V gene are LNHDA and SQIVND (reference sequence). This CDR3 contains 16 residues. V lost 5 bases, J lost 1 base, and 5 bases stayed unmatched. CDR3 protein: CASSLGTGVSNQPQHF. The CDR3 bases are TGTGCCAGTAGTCTCGGGACAGGGGTAAGCAATCAGCCCCAGCATTTT.

This rearrangement joins TRBV7-2 to TRBJ2-7; TRBD2 aligns across 14 bases. J gave up 5 bases and V 5 bases, and 11 bases lay outside the gene matches. Germline CDR1 SGHTA, CDR2 FQGNSA. This CDR3 has 17 residues. CDR3 DNA: TGTGCCAGCAGCCCAAGACTAGCGGGAGGGCCCGTAAACGAGCAGTACTTC. This sequence encodes CASSPRLAGGPVNEQYF.

The chain links TRBV5-1 to TRBJ1-4; 7 positions match TRBD1. V was pared by 2 bases and J by 7 bases, with 2 bases of the junction left unmatched. Germline lookup yields CDR1 SGHRS and CDR2 YFSETQ. The CDR3 has 13 residues. The CDR3 nucleotides are TGCGCCAGCAGCTTACAGGGGCGTGAAAAACTGTTTTTT. Translating it yields CASSLQGREKLFF.

This chain joins TRBV19 and TRBJ2-1; TRBD2 matches at 10 bases. Germline lookup yields CDR1 LNHDA and CDR2 SQIVND (reference sequence). The CDR3 contains 17 residues. V gave up 9 bases and J gave up 0 bases; unmatched junction bases: 11. CDR3 sequence reads: CASTIGPSGSSYNEQFF. The CDR3 DNA is TGTGCCAGCACCATAGGACCTAGCGGGAGCTCCTACAATGAGCAGTTCTTC.

The CDR3 region has the DNA TGTGCCAGTAAGCTCGTAGGACAGGGGTCGTTCAATGAGCAGTTCTTC. Residues: CASKLVGQGSFNEQFF. The chain joins TRBV19 to TRBJ2-1; 9 positions match TRBD1. CDR3 size: 16 residues. Germline V CDR1 and CDR2: LNHDA, SQIVND (reference sequence). Germline trimming cut 7 bases from V and 6 bases from J; bases unmatched to any gene: 13.

The gene calls are TRBV11-2 and TRBJ2-7, with 11 bases fitting TRBD2. Trimming cost V 5 bases and J 2 bases; bases outside gene matches: 2. The CDR3 length is 14 residues. Per germline, CDR1 SGHAT and CDR2 FQNNGV. The CDR3 loop reads CASSPGLAAYEQYF. In DNA form, the CDR3 reads TGTGCCAGCAGCCCGGGACTAGCGGCCTACGAGCAGTACTTC. Full variable domain (outside the CDR3, taken from reference TRBV11-2 and TRBJ2-7): EAGVAQSPRYKIIEKRQSVAFWCNPISGHATLYWYQQILGQGPKLLIQFQNNGVVDDSQLPKDRFSAERLKGVDSTLKIQPAKLEDSAVYLCASSPGLAAYEQYFGPGTRLTVT.

This rearrangement joins TRBV19 to TRBJ2-2; 8 bases map to TRBD2. Germline assignment: CDR1 LNHDA and CDR2 SQIVND (reference sequence). The junction had 7 bases not matched to a gene; V was cut back by 6 bases and J by 4 bases. The CDR3 length is 15 residues. Here the CDR3 reads CASSRGGSATGELFF. The CDR3 DNA follows: TGTGCCAGTAGCCGGGGGGGGAGTGCCACCGGGGAGCTGTTTTTT.

Only a few counts were recorded for this clone. The rearrangement joins TRBV4-2 to TRBJ2-7; D may be TRBD2 (5 bases). V was clipped by 0 bases and J by 2 bases, with 8 bases between them. The CDR3 is made up of 14 amino acids. Germline CDR1 LGHNA, CDR2 YNFKEQ. CDR3 sequence (DNA): TGTGCCAGCAGCCAAGATGGACTTGCCTACGAGCAGTACTTC. Residues: CASSQDGLAYEQYF.

J is TRBJ2-7 and V is TRBV2; 9 positions agree with TRBD1. V lost 8 bases, J lost 3 bases, and 17 bases stayed unmatched. Germline loops: CDR1 SNHLY, CDR2 FYNNEI. The CDR3 length is 17 residues. The CDR3, as DNA: TGTGCCAGCTTAACCCGAAGGCCGGGACAGGGTCACTACGAGCAGTACTTC. It encodes CASLTRRPGQGHYEQYF.

This chain connects TRBV7-9 to TRBJ2-4, with 8 bases matching TRBD2. CDR1 and CDR2 (germline): SEHNR, FQNEAQ (reference sequence). Trimming took 4 bases from V and 6 from J; bases not matched to a gene: 5. The CDR3 sequence is 14 residues long. DNA of the CDR3: TGTGCCAGCAGCTCCGGGACTAGTATAAACATTCAGTACTTC. It yields the protein CASSSGTSINIQYF.

The chain joins TRBV7-2 to TRBJ2-7, with 12 bases aligning to TRBD2. The germline V gene encodes CDR1 SGHTA and CDR2 FQGNSA. V lost 3 bases, J lost 2 bases, and 8 bases stayed unmatched. The CDR3 runs to 17 residues. The CDR3 region is CASSLLAGGPYTYEQYF. The CDR3 DNA reads as TGTGCCAGCAGCTTGCTAGCGGGGGGGCCTTACACCTACGAGCAGTACTTC.

The genes are TRBV27 and TRBJ1-1; a weak D match, TRBD1 (6 bases). This CDR3 region has 13 residues. V was pared by 8 bases and J by 5 bases, with 15 bases between. Germline values: CDR1 MNHEY, CDR2 SMNVEV (reference sequence). For the CDR3, the DNA is TGTGCCAGCGAGGACGGGGGGCGGACTGAAGCTTTCTTT. As protein: CASEDGGRTEAFF.